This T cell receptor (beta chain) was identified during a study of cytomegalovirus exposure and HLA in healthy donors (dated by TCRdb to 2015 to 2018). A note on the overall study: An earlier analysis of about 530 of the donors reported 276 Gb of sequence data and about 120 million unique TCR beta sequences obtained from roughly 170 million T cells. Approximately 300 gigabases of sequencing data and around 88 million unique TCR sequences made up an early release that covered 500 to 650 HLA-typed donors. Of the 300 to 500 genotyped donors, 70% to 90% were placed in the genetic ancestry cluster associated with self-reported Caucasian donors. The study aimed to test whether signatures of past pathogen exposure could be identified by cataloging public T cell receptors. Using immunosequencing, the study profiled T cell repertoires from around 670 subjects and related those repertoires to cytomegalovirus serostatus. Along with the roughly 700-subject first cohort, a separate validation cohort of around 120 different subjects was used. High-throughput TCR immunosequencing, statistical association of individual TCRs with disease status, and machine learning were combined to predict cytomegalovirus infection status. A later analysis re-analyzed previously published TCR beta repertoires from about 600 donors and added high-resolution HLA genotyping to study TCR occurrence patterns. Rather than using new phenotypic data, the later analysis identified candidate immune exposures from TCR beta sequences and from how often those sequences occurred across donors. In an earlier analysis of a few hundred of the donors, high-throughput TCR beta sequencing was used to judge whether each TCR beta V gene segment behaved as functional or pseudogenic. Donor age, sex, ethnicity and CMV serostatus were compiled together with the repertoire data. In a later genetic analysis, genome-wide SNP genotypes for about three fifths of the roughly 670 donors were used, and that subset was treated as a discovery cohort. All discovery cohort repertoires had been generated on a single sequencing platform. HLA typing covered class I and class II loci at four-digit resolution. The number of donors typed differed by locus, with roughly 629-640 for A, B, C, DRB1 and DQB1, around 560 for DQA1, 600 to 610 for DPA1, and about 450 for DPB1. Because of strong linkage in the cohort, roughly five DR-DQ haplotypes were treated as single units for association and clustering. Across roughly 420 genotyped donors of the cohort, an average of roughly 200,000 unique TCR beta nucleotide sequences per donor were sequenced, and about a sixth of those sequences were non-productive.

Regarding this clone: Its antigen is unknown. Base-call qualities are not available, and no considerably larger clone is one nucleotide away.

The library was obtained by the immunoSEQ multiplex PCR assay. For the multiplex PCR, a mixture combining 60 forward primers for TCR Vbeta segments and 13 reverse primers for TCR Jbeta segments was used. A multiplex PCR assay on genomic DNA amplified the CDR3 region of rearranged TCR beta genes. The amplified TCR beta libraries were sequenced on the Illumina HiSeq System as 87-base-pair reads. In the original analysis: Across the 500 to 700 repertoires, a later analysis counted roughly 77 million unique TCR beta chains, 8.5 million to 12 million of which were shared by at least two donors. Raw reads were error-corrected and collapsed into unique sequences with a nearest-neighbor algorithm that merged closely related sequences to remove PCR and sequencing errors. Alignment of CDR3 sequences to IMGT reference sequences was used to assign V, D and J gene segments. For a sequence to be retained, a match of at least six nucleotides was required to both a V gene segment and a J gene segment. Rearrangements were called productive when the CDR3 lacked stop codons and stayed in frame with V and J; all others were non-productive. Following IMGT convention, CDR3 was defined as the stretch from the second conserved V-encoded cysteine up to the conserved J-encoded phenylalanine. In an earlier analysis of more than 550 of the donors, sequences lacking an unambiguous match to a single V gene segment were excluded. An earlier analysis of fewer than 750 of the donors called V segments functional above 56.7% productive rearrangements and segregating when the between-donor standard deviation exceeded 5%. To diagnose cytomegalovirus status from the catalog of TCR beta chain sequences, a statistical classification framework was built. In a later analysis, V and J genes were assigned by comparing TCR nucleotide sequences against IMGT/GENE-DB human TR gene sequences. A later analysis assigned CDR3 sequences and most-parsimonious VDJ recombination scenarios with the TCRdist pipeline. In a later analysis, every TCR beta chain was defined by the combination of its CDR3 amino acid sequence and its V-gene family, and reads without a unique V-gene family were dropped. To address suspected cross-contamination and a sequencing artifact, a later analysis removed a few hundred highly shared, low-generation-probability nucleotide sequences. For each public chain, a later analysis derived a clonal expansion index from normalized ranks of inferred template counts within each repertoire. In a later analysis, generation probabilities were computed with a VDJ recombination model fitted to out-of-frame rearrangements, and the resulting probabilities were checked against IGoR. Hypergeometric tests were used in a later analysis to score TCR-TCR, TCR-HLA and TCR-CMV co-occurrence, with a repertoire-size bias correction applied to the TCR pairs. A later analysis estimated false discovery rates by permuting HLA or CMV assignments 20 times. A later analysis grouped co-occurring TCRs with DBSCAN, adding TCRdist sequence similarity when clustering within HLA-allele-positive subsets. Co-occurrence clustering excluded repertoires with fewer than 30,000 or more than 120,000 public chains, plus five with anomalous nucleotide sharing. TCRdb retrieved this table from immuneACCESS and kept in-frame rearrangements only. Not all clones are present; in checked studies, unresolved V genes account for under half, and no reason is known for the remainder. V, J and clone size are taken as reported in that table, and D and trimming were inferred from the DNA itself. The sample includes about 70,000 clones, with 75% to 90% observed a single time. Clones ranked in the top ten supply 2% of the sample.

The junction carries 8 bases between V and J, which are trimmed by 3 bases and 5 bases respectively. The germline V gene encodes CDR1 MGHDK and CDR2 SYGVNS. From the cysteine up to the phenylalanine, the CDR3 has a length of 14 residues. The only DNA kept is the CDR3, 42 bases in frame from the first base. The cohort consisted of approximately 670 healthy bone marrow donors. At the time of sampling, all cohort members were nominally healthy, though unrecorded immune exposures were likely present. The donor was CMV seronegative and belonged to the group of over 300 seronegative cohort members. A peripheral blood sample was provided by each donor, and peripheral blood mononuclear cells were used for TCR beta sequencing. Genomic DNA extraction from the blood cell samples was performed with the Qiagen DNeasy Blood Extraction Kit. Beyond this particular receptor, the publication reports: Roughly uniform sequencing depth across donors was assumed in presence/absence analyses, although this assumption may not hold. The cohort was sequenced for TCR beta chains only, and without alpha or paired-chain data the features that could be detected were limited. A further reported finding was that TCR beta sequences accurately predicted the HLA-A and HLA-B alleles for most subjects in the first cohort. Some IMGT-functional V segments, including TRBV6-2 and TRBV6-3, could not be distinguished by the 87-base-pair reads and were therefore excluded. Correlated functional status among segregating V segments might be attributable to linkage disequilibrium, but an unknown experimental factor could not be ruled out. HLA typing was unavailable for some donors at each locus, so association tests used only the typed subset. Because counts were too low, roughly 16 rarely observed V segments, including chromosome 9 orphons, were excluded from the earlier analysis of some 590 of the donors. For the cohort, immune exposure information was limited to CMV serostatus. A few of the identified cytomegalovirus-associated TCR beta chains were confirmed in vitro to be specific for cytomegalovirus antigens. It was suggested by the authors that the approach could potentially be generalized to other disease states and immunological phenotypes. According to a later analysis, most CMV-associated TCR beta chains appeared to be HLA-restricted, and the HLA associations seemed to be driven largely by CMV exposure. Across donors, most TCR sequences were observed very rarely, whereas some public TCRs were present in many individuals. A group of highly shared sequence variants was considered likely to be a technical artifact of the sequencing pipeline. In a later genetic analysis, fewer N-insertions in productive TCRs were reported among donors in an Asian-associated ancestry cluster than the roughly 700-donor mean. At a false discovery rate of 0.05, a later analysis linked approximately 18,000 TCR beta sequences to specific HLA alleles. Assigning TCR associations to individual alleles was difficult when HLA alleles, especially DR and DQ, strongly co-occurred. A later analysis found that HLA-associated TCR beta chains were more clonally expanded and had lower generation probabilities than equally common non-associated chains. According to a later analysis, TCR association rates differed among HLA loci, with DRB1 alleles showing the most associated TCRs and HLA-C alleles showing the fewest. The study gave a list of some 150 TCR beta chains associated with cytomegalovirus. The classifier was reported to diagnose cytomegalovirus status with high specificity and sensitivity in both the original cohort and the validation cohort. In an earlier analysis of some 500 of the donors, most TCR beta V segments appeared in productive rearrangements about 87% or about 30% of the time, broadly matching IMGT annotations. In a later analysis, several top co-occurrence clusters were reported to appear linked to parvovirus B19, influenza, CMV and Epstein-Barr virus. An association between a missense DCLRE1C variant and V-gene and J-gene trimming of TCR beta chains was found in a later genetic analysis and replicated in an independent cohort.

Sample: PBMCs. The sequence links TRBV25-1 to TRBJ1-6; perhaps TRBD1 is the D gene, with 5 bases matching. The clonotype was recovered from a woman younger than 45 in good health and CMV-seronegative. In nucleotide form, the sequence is TGTGCCAGCAGTGATAGGGGCGATAATTCACCCCTCCACTTT. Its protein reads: CASSDRGDNSPLHF.